This T cell receptor beta chain derives from a study of shared clonotypes between healthy human individuals. V was cut by 4 bases and J by 3 bases, with 7 bases left in between. Germline CDR1 SGHVS, CDR2 FNYEAQ. The CDR3 extends over 12 amino acids. The assay was immunoSEQ multiplex PCR, and TCRdb's table has in-frame clones only and misses some. Among some 2,500,000 clones, about nine tenths were seen once, and the ten largest hold 0.3% to 0.4%. The rearrangement uses TRBV7-6 and TRBJ2-7; no clear D. The sample taken for sequencing was naive CD4+ T cells from PBMCs. Subset defined: CD45RA+ positively selected. The TCR comes from a young man in good health. Some clones in this sample may be carry-over from other donors' samples. CDR3 amino acids: CASSSSFYEQYF. The CDR3 DNA follows: TGTGCCAGCAGCTCAAGTTTCTACGAGCAGTACTTC.